This entry describes one T cell receptor (beta chain). Only a few counts were recorded for this clonotype. This receptor's antigen is unknown. Base qualities are not recorded, but no much larger clone differs from it by a single base. The data derive from a study of T-cell reconstitution after alpha-beta-depleted transplantation in children listed by TCRdb under 2016. For context, the study as a whole: The study quantitatively tracked T-cell immune reconstitution after TCRalphabeta/CD19-depleted allogeneic hematopoietic cell transplantation in children using TCR repertoire profiling. Paper-wide results and their limitations: Apparently early alphabetaT-cell count recovery about two months after transplant reportedly relied on only several hundred rapidly expanded clones derived from non-depleted graft cells. In some patients, the high TCRbeta diversity seen at day 60 was put down to recipient T cells and intrathymic progenitors that had survived conditioning. Over the following months the frequencies of hyperexpanded clones went down, and after one year T-cell counts and TCRbeta diversity were mostly credited to newly produced T cells.

The cysteine opens and the phenylalanine closes a CDR3 of 15 amino acids. The DNA shown is the 45-base CDR3, in frame from base 1. Compared with germline, V lacks 5 bases and J lacks 7 bases; bases without a gene match: 10. The germline V gene (reference sequence) specifies SEHNR as CDR1 and FQNEAQ as CDR2. Read against the paper, the sample's treatment or condition label means: allogeneic hematopoietic cell transplantation with graft depleted of TCRalphabeta T cells and CD19 B cells. Transplant recipients were children who received TCRalphabeta/CD19-depleted allogeneic hematopoietic cell grafts. Libraries were built with PCR. These reads were obtained on an Illumina HiSeq 2500. Molecular barcoding was employed in the preparation of TCR libraries, with unique molecular identifiers being used to normalize TCRbeta repertoire quantification. TCRdb itself trimmed the public reads at Q25 with fastp, ran MiXCR and retained productive beta chains. Duplicate CDR3 protein sequences are folded into a single record with the most common DNA and genes. The sample records fewer than 700,000 distinct CDR3 sequences, roughly 13% of which are singletons. The top ten constitute over 2% of the sample.

The input for sequencing was PBMCs, mostly from graft donor cells, taken 360 days after TCRalphabeta/CD19-depleted stem cell transplant. The TCR originated in a male patient under 18 who had a stem cell transplant for acute myeloid leukemia, so the T cells may come from the graft donor. The chain couples TRBV7-9 to TRBJ1-4; 7 bases in the middle match TRBD1. The CDR3 region reads CASSPTGYEGEKLFF. The nucleotide sequence is TGTGCCAGCAGCCCGACAGGGTATGAGGGTGAAAAACTGTTTTTT.